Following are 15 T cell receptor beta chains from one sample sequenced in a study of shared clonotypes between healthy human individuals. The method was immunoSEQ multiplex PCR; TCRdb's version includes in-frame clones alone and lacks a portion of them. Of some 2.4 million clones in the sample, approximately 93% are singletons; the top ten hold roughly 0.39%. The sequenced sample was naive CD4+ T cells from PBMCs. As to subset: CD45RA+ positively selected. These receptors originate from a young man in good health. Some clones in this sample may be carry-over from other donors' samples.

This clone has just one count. CDR3 amino acids: CASSPSRTVDRQTQYF. The CDR3 DNA follows: TGTGCCAGCAGCCCCTCAAGGACAGTAGACCGACAGACCCAGTACTTC. The gene calls are TRBV7-2 and TRBJ2-5; possible D gene TRBD1, 6 bases. Germline loops: CDR1 SGHTA, CDR2 FQGNSA. Trimming removed 5 bases at V and 6 bases at J, with 22 bases between. CDR3 length: 16 residues. Drawing the rest from reference TRBV7-2 and TRBJ2-5, the complete variable domain is GAGVSQSPSNKVTEKGKDVELRCDPISGHTALYWYRQSLGQGLEFLIYFQGNSAPDKSGLPSDRFSAERTGGSVSTLTIQRTQQEDSAVYLCASSPSRTVDRQTQYFGPGTRLLVL.

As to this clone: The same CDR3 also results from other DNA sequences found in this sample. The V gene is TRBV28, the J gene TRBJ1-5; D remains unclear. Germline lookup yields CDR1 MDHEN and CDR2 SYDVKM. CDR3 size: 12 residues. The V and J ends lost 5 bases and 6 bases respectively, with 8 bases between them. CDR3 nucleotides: TGTGCCAGCAGTCCCCCCGGTCAGCCCCAGCATTTT. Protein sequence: CASSPPGQPQHF.

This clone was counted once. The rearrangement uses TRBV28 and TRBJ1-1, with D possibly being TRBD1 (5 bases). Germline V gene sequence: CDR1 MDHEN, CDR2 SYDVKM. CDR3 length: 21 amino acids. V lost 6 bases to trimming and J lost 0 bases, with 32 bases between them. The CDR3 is CASSTSWAGLTLMGMNTEAFF. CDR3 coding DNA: TGTGCCAGCAGCACCAGTTGGGCAGGGCTCACTCTAATGGGTATGAACACTGAAGCTTTCTTT.

CDR3 residues: CASSIGGLAGDTDTQYF. The DNA of the CDR3 is TGCGCCAGCAGCATAGGGGGACTAGCGGGCGACACAGATACGCAGTATTTT. The V gene is TRBV5-1, the J gene TRBJ2-3; the match to TRBD2 covers 12 bases. V was pared by 4 bases and J by 2 bases, with 8 bases of the junction left unmatched. The CDR3 length is 17 residues. Germline V lookup: CDR1 SGHRS, CDR2 YFSETQ. Supplemented by reference TRBV5-1 and TRBJ2-3, the full variable domain reads KAGVTQTPRYLIKTRGQQVTLSCSPISGHRSVSWYQQTPGQGLQFLFEYFSETQRNKGNFPGRFSGRQFSNSRSEMNVSTLELGDSALYLCASSIGGLAGDTDTQYFGPGTRLTVL.

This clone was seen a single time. CDR3 sequence: CASSLAGQGGSDTQYF. CDR3 DNA sequence: TGCGCCAGCAGCTTGGCCGGACAGGGCGGGTCAGATACGCAGTATTTT. This chain joins TRBV5-1 and TRBJ2-3, with 8 bases identical to TRBD1. CDR3 length equals 16 residues. V gave up 0 bases and J gave up 4 bases; unmatched junction bases: 7. Germline CDR1 SGHRS, CDR2 YFSETQ.

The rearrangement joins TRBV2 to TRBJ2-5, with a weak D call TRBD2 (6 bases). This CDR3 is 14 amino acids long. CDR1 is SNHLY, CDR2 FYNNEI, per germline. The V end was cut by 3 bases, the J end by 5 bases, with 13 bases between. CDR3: CASSDTLAGETQYF. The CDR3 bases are TGTGCCAGCAGTGACACCCTGGCGGGGGAGACCCAGTACTTC.

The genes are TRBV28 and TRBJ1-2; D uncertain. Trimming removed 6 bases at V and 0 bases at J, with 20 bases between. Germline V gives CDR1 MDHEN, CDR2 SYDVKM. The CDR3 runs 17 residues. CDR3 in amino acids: CASSNRPGRPSNYGYTF. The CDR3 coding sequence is TGTGCCAGCAGCAACCGACCGGGCCGACCCTCTAACTATGGCTACACCTTC.

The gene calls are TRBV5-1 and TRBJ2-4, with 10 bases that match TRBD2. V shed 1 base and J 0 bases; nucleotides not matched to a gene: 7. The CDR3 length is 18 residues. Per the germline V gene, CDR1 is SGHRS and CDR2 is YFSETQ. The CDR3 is CASSLTRTSGLAKNIQYF. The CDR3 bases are TGCGCCAGCAGCTTGACCCGGACTAGCGGTCTAGCCAAAAACATTCAGTACTTC. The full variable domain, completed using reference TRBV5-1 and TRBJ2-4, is KAGVTQTPRYLIKTRGQQVTLSCSPISGHRSVSWYQQTPGQGLQFLFEYFSETQRNKGNFPGRFSGRQFSNSRSEMNVSTLELGDSALYLCASSLTRTSGLAKNIQYFGAGTRLSVL.

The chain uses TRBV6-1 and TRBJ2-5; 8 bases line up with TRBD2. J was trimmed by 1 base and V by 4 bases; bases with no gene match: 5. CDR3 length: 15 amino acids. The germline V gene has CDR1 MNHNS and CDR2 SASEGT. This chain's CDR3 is CASSGGLAGQETQYF. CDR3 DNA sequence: TGTGCCAGCAGTGGCGGACTAGCAGGCCAAGAGACCCAGTACTTC.

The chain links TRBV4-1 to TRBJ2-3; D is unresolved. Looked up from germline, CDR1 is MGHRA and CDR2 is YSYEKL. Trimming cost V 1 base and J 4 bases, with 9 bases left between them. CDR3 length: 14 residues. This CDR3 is CASSQALISDTQYF. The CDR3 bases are TGCGCCAGCAGCCAAGCCCTGATTTCAGATACGCAGTATTTT.

In DNA, the CDR3 is TGTGCCAGCACCGACAGGGCTGCTAGCGGGAAGTTACTGCAGTACTTC. Translating gives CASTDRAASGKLLQYF. The J gene is TRBJ2-7, the V gene TRBV28; 9 bases map to TRBD2. J was trimmed by 9 bases and V by 7 bases; bases with no gene match: 19. The CDR3 sequence is 16 residues long. Germline-derived CDR1 and CDR2 are MDHEN and SYDVKM.

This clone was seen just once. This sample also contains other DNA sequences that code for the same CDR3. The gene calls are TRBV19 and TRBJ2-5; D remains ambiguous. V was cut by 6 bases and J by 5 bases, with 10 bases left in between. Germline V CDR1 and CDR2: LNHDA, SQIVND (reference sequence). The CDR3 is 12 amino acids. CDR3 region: CASSRGRETQYF. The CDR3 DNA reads TGTGCCAGTAGCCGAGGTCGGGAGACCCAGTACTTC.

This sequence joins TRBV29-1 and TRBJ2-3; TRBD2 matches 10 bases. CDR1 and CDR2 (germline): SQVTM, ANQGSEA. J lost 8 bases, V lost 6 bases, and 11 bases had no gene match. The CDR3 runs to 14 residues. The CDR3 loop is CSVPKGTSVSTQYF. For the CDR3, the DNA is TGCAGCGTCCCTAAAGGGACTAGCGTCAGTACGCAGTATTTT.

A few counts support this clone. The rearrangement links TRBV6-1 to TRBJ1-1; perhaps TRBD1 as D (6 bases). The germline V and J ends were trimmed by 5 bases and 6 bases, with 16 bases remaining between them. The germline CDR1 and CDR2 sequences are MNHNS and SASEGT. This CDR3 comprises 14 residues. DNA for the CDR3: TGTGCCAGCAGTCCGTGGGACAAGCCCCCTGAAGCTTTCTTT. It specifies CASSPWDKPPEAFF.

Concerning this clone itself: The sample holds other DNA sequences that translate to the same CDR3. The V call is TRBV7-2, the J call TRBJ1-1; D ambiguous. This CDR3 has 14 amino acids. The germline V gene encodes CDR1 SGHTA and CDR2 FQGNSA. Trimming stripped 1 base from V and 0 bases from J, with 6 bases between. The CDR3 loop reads CASSLVTVNTEAFF. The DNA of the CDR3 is TGTGCCAGCAGCTTAGTTACCGTGAACACTGAAGCTTTCTTT.